What follows describes a single TCR beta chain. Its antigen is not known. Repertoires were generated with immunoSEQ multiplex PCR, while TCRdb's copy carries only in-frame clones and drops some. The sample holds approximately 30,000 clones; roughly 79% are singletons and the top ten take around a tenth. This entry belongs to a study of a mutant IDH1 vaccine in newly diagnosed glioma. For the study at large: The timing of visit V12 was week 35, and that of visit V13 was week 47.

Germline CDR1 and CDR2: SNHLY and FYNNEI. V was pared by 5 bases and J by 4 bases, with 10 bases of the junction left unmatched. The CDR3 is 16 amino acids. Time point given: week 35, safety follow-up. Topical imiquimod was applied with each vaccine dose, which held 300 ug of mutant IDH1 20-mer peptide. The sequence was obtained from a woman in her twenties or thirties with glioma. Some clones in this sample may be carry-over from other donors' samples. Sequenced here: PBMCs, sampled from a glioma patient whose treatment included an IDH1 peptide vaccine. The genes are TRBV2 and TRBJ2-4; 8 nucleotides agree with TRBD1. In DNA form, the CDR3 reads TGTGCCAGCAGTCCCACCGTACAGGGGGGAAAAAACATTCAGTACTTC. Protein sequence: CASSPTVQGGKNIQYF. The full variable domain, in which reference TRBV2 and TRBJ2-4 provide the parts outside the CDR3, is EPEVTQTPSHQVTQMGQEVILRCVPISNHLYFYWYRQILGQKVEFLVSFYNNEISEKSEIFDDQFSVERPDGSNFTLKIRSTKLEDSAMYFCASSPTVQGGKNIQYFGAGTRLSVL.